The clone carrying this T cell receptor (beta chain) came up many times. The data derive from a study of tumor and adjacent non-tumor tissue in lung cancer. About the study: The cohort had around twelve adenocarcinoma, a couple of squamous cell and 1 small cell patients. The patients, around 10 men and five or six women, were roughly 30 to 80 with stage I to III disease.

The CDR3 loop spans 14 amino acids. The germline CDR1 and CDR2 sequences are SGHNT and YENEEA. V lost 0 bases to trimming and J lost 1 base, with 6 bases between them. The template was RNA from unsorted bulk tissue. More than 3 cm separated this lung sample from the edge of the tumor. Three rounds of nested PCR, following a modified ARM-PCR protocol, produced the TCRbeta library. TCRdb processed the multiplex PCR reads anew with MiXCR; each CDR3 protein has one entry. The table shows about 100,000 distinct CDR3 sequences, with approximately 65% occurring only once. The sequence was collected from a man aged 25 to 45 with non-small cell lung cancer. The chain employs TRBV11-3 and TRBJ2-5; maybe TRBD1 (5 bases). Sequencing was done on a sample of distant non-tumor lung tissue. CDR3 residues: CASSLEQVQETQYF. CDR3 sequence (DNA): TGTGCCAGCAGCTTAGAACAGGTCCAAGAGACCCAGTACTTC.